This TCR beta chain stems from a study of T cells in localized non-small cell lung cancer. The repertoire was sequenced with immunoSEQ multiplex PCR; TCRdb's copy has only in-frame clones and lacks some. The sample includes 30,000 or so clones, about 92% seen only once; the top ten take less than 5%. Per germline, CDR1 LNHDA and CDR2 SQIVND (reference sequence). V lost 8 bases to trimming and J lost 5 bases; unmatched junction nucleotides: 1. The CDR3 loop spans 12 amino acids. General study points: Those with higher blood T cell density had longer overall survival. Heterogeneity within the tumor remains possible, as just one region underwent sequencing. Maximal T cell clonality occurred in uninvolved adjacent lung, with tumor ranking below it.

On this clone itself: No antigen is known for it.

The J gene is TRBJ2-3, the V gene TRBV19; 10 bases align to TRBD2. This clonotype originated in a woman aged 35-70 years with stage III lung adenocarcinoma. This sample comprised peripheral blood mononuclear cells, obtained before any cancer treatment. The DNA for the CDR3 is TGTGCCAGTCGACTAGCGGGAGATACGCAGTATTTT. It yields the protein CASRLAGDTQYF.